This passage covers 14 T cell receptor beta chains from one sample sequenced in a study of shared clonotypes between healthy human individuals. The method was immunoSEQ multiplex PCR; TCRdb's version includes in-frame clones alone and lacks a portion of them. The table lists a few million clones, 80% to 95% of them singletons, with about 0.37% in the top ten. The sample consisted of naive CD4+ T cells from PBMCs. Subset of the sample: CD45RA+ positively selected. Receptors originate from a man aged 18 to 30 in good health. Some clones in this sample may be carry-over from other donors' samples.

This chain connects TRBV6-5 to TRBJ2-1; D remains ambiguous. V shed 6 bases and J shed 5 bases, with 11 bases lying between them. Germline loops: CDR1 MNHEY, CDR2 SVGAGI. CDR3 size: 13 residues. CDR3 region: CASRRGPNNEQFF. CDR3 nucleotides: TGTGCCAGCAGACGCGGACCGAACAATGAGCAGTTCTTC.

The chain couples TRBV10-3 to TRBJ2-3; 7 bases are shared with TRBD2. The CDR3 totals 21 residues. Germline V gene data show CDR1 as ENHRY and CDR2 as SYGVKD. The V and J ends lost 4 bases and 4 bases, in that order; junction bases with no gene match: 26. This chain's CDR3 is CAISARATVSGARSRPDTQYF. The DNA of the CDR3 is TGTGCCATCAGTGCGCGAGCGACGGTGAGCGGGGCGAGATCGAGGCCAGATACGCAGTATTTT.

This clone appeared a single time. CDR3 loop: CASSLVPGRIGTGELFF. For the CDR3, the DNA is TGTGCCAGCAGCTTAGTTCCCGGGCGGATAGGGACCGGGGAGCTGTTTTTT. The V gene is TRBV11-1, the J gene TRBJ2-2; D is undetermined. The ends were cut back, 1 base at V and 5 bases at J, with 17 bases in the middle. CDR1 SGHAT and CDR2 FQDESV come from the germline V gene (reference sequence). CDR3 length: 17 residues.

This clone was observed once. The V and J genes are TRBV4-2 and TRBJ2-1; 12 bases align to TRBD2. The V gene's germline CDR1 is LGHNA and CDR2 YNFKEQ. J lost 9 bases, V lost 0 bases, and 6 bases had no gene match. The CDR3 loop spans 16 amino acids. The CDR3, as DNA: TGTGCCAGCAGCCAAGACCGGTCTAGCGGGAGGGGTGAGCAGTTCTTC. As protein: CASSQDRSSGRGEQFF.

The CDR3 is CASSLYNRGEAFF. The CDR3 nucleotides are TGTGCCAGCAGCTTATACAACAGGGGTGAAGCTTTCTTT. This rearrangement joins TRBV7-3 to TRBJ1-1, with 7 nucleotides matching TRBD1. From germline, CDR1 is SGHTA and CDR2 FQGTGA. The CDR3 runs to 13 residues. J lost 7 bases, V lost 2 bases, and 4 bases had no gene match.

The CDR3 is CAIGTGQGNTEAFF. The DNA of the CDR3 is TGTGCCATCGGCACGGGACAGGGAAACACTGAAGCTTTCTTT. The chain employs TRBV10-3 and TRBJ1-1; TRBD1 matches at 9 bases. Trimming removed 8 bases from V and 2 bases from J; junction bases left unmatched: 6. There are 14 residues in the CDR3. The germline gives CDR1 ENHRY, CDR2 SYGVKD.

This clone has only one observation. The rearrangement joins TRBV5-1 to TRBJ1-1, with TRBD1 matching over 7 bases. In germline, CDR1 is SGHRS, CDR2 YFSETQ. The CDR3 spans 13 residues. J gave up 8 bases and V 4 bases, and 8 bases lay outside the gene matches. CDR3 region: CASSPTGTVEAFF. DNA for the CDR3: TGCGCCAGCAGCCCTACCGGGACAGTCGAAGCTTTCTTT.

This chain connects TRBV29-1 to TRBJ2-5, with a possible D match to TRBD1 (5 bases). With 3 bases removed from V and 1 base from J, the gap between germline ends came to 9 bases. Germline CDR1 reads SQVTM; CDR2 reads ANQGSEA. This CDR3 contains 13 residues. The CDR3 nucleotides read TGCAGCGTTGATGCAGGGCCCCAAGAGACCCAGTACTTC. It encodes CSVDAGPQETQYF.

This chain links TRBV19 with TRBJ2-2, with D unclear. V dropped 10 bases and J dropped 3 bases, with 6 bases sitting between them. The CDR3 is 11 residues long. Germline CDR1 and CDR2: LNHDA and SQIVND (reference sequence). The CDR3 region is CAKRYTGELFF. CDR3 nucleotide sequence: TGTGCCAAAAGATACACCGGGGAGCTGTTTTTT. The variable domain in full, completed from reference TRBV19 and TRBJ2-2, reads DGGITQSPKYLFRKEGQNVTLSCEQNLNHDAMYWYRQDPGQGLRLIYYSQIVNDFQKGDIAEGYSVSREKKESFPLTVTSAQKNPTAFYLCAKRYTGELFFGEGSRLTVL.

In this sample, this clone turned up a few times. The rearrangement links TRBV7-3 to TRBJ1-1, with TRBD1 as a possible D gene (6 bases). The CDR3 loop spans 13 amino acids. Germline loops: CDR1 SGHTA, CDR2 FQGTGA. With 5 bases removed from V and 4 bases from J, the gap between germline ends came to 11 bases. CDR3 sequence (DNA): TGTGCCAGCAGCCAGGGGACGGGCACTGAAGCTTTCTTT. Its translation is CASSQGTGTEAFF.

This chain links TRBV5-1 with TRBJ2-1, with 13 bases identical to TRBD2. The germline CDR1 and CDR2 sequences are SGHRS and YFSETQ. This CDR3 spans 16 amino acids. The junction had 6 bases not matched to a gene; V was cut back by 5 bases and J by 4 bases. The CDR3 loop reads CASSSQTSGRYNEQFF. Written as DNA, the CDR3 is TGCGCCAGCAGTTCCCAGACTAGCGGGAGGTACAATGAGCAGTTCTTC.

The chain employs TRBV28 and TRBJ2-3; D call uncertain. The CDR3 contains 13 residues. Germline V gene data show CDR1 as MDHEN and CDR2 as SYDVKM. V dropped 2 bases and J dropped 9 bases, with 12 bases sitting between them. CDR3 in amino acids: CASSLKGSGTQYF. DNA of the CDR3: TGTGCCAGCAGTTTAAAGGGATCCGGCACGCAGTATTTT. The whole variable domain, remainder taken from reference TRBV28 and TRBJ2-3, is DVKVTQSSRYLVKRTGEKVFLECVQDMDHENMFWYRQDPGLGLRLIYFSYDVKMKEKGDIPEGYSVSREKKERFSLILESASTNQTSMYLCASSLKGSGTQYFGPGTRLTVL.

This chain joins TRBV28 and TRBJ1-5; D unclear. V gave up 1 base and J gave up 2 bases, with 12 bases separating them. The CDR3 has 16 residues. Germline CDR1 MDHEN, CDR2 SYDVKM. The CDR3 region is CASSLFPGGGNQPQHF. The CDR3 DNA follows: TGTGCCAGCAGTTTATTCCCGGGCGGGGGCAATCAGCCCCAGCATTTT. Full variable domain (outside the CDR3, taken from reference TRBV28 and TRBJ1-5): DVKVTQSSRYLVKRTGEKVFLECVQDMDHENMFWYRQDPGLGLRLIYFSYDVKMKEKGDIPEGYSVSREKKERFSLILESASTNQTSMYLCASSLFPGGGNQPQHFGDGTRLSIL.

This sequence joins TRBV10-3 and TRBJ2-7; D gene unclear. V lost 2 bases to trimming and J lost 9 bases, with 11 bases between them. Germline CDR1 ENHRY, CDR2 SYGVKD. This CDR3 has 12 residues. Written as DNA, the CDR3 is TGTGCCATCAGTGAGCCGGACCTGGTGCAGTACTTC. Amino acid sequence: CAISEPDLVQYF.